This TCR beta chain was captured in a study of T cells in localized non-small cell lung cancer. In the case of this clone: No antigen is known for it.

Some clones are missing from TCRdb's copy, which holds only in-frame ones; the method was immunoSEQ multiplex PCR. The sample consists of about 28,000 clones, around 91% of them appearing once. Germline loops: CDR1 SGHTA, CDR2 FQGNSA. V gave up 2 bases and J gave up 8 bases; unmatched junction bases: 7. The CDR3 has 14 residues. General study results and limits: Exceeding tumor, uninvolved adjacent lung had the highest T cell clonality. Detection in adjacent lung was observed for a median roughly 62 of the top 100 tumor clones.

This sequence was found in a woman aged 35 to 69 with stage I lung adenocarcinoma. The sample in question was peripheral blood, obtained before any cancer treatment. The chain uses TRBV7-2 and TRBJ1-2, with TRBD1 matching 8 bases. Written as DNA, the CDR3 is TGTGCCAGCAGCTTAATTCAGGGGGCGGGAGGCTACACCTTC. Translation: CASSLIQGAGGYTF.